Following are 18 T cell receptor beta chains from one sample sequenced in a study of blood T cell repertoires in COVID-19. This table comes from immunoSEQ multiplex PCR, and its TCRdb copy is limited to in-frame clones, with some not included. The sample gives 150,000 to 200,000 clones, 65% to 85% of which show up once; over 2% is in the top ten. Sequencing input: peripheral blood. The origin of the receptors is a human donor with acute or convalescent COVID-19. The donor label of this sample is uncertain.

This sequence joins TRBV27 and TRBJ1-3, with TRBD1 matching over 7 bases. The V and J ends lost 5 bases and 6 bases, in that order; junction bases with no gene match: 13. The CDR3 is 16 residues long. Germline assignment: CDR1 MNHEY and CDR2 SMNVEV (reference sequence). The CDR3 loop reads CASSGSRDSASNTIYF. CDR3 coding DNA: TGTGCCAGCAGTGGGTCCCGGGACAGTGCGTCAAACACCATATATTTT.

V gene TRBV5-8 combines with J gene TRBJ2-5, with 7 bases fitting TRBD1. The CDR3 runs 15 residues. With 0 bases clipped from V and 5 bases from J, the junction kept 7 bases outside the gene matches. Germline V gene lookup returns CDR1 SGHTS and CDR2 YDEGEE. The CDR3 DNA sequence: TGTGCCAGCAGCTTGGTGGACAGGCCGTGGGAGACCCAGTACTTC. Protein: CASSLVDRPWETQYF.

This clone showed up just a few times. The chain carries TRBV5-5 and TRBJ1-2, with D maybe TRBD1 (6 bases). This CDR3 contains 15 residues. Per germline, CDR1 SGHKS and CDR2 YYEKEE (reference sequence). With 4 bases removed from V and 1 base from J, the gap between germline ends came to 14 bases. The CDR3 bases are TGTGCCAGCAGCCGTACTACAGGGTATAACTATGGCTACACCTTC. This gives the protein CASSRTTGYNYGYTF. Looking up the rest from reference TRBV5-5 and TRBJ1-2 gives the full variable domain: DAGVTQSPTHLIKTRGQQVTLRCSPISGHKSVSWYQQVLGQGPQFIFQYYEKEERGRGNFPDRFSARQFPNYSSELNVNALLLGDSALYLCASSRTTGYNYGYTFGSGTRLTVV.

The CDR3 protein is CASSPTGHHTDTQYF. The CDR3 DNA sequence: TGTGCCAGCTCACCAACCGGACACCACACAGATACGCAGTATTTT. The V gene is TRBV18, the J gene TRBJ2-3, with D perhaps matching TRBD1 (5 bases). CDR3 length: 15 amino acids. Germline assignment: CDR1 KGHSH and CDR2 LQKENI. V shed 2 bases and J shed 2 bases, with 11 bases lying between them.

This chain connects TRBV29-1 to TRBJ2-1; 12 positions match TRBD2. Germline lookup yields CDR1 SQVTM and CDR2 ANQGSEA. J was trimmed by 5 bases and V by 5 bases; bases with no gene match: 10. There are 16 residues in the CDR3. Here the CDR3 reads CSVFLAGGPGDNEQFF. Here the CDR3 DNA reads TGCAGCGTTTTTCTAGCGGGAGGGCCCGGAGACAATGAGCAGTTCTTC.

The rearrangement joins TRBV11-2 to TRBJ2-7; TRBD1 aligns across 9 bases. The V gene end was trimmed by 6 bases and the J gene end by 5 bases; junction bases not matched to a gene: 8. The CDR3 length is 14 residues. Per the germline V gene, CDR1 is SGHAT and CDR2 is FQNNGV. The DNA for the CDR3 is TGTGCCAGCAGTTCCGGGACAGGGTCCCACGAGCAGTACTTC. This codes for CASSSGTGSHEQYF.

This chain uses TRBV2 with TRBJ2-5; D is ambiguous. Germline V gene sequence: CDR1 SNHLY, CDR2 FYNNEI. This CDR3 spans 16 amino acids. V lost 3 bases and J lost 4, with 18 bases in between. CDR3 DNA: TGTGCCAGCAGTGATGTGCTAGATCGAGAGCGAGAGACCCAGTACTTC. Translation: CASSDVLDRERETQYF.

This CDR3 is CASYSSGRTYNEQFF. CDR3 sequence (DNA): TGTGCCAGCTATTCTAGCGGGAGGACTTACAATGAGCAGTTCTTC. This chain joins TRBV27 and TRBJ2-1; the match to TRBD2 covers 11 bases. CDR3 length: 15 residues. Unmatched junction bases numbered 7, after V lost 8 bases and J lost 4 bases. Germline CDR1 reads MNHEY; CDR2 reads SMNVEV (reference sequence).

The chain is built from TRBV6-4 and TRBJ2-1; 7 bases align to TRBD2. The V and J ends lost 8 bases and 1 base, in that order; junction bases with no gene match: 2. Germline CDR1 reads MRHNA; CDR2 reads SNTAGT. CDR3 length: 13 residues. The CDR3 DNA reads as TGTGCCAGCGGGGAGGGGTCCTACAATGAGCAGTTCTTC. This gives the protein CASGEGSYNEQFF.

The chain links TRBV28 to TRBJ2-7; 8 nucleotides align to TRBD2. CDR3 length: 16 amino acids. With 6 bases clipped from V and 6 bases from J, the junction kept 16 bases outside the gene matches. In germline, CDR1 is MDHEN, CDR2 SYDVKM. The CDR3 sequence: CASRPGGGRNYAEQYF. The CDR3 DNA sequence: TGTGCCAGCAGGCCTGGGGGCGGGAGGAACTATGCCGAGCAGTACTTC. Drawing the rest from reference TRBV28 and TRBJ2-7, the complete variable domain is DVKVTQSSRYLVKRTGEKVFLECVQDMDHENMFWYRQDPGLGLRLIYFSYDVKMKEKGDIPEGYSVSREKKERFSLILESASTNQTSMYLCASRPGGGRNYAEQYFGPGTRLTVT.

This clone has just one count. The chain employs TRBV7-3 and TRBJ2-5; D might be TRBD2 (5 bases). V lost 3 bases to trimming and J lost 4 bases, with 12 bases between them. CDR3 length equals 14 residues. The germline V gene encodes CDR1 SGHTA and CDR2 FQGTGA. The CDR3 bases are TGTGCCAGCAGCTTTTCGGGATTCGGAGAGACCCAGTACTTC. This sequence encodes CASSFSGFGETQYF.

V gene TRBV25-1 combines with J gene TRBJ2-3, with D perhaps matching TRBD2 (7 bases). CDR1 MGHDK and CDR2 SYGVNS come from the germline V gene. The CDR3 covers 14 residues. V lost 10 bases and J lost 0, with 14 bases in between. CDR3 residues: CATRGDISTDTQYF. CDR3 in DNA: TGTGCCACCCGGGGGGACATTAGCACAGATACGCAGTATTTT. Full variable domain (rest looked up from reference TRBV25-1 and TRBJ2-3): EADIYQTPRYLVIGTGKKITLECSQTMGHDKMYWYQQDPGMELHLIHYSYGVNSTEKGDLSSESTVSRIRTEHFPLTLESARPSHTSQYLCATRGDISTDTQYFGPGTRLTVL.

In DNA form, the CDR3 reads TGTGCCACCAGCGGCGGTGGGACTAGTAATGAGCAGTTCTTC. It is translated as CATSGGGTSNEQFF. The chain has TRBV15 and TRBJ2-1, with 8 bases matching TRBD2. The CDR3 covers 14 residues. The trim removed 5 bases at V and 7 bases at J, leaving 7 bases unmatched. Germline V gives CDR1 LNHNV, CDR2 YYDKDF (reference sequence).

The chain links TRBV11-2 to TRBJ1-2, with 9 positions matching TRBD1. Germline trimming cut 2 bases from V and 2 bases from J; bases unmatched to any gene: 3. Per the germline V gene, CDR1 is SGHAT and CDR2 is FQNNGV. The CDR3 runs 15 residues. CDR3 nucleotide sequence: TGTGCCAGCAGCTTAAACAGGGGGCGCAACTATGGCTACACCTTC. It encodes CASSLNRGRNYGYTF.

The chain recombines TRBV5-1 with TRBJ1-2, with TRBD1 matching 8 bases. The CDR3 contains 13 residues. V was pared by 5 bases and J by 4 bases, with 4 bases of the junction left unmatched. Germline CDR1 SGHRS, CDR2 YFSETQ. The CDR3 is CASSQGAGYGYTF. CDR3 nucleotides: TGCGCCAGCAGTCAGGGGGCGGGCTATGGCTACACCTTC. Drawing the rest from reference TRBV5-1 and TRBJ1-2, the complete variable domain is KAGVTQTPRYLIKTRGQQVTLSCSPISGHRSVSWYQQTPGQGLQFLFEYFSETQRNKGNFPGRFSGRQFSNSRSEMNVSTLELGDSALYLCASSQGAGYGYTFGSGTRLTVV.

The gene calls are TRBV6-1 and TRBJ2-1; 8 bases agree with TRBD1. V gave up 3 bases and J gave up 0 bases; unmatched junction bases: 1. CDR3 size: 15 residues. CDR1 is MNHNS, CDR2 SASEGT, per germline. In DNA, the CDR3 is TGTGCCAGCAGTGAGGGGACAGGCTCCTACAATGAGCAGTTCTTC. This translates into CASSEGTGSYNEQFF.

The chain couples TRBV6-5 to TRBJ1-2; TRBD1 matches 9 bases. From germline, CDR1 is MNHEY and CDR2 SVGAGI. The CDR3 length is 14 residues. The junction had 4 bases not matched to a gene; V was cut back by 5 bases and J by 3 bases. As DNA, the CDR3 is TGTGCCAGCAGTCGGGACAGGGAAGACTATGGCTACACCTTC. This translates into CASSRDREDYGYTF.

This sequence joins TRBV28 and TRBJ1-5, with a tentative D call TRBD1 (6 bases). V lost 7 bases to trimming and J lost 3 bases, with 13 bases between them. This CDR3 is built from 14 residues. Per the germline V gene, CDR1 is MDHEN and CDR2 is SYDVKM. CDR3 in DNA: TGTGCCAGCACCACGGACAGTAACAATCAGCCCCAGCATTTT. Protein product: CASTTDSNNQPQHF.